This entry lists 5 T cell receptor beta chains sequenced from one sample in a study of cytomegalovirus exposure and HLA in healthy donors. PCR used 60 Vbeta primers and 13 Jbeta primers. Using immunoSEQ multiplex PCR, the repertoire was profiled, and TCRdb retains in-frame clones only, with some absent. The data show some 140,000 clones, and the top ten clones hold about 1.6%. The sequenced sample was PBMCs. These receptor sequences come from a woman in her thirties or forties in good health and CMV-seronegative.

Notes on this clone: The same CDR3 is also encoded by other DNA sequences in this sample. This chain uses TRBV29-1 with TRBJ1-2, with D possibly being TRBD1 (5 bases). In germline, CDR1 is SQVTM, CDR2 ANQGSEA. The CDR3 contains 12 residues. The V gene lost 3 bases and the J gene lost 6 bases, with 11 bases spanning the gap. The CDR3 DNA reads TGCAGCGTTGACCGGAGGGGTAATGGCTACACCTTC. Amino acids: CSVDRRGNGYTF.

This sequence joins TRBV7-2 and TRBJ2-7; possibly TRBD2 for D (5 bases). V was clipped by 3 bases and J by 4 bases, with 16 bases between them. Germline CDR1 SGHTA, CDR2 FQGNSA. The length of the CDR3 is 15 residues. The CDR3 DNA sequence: TGTGCCAGCAGCTTGCACCCCGGGGAGAGGTACGAGCAGTACTTC. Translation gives CASSLHPGERYEQYF.

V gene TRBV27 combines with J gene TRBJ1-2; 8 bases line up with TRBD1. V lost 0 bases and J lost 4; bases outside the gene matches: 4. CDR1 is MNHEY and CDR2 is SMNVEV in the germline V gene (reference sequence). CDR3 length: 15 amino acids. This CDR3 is CASSLSADRVYGYTF. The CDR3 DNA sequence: TGTGCCAGCAGTTTATCGGCGGACAGGGTCTATGGCTACACCTTC.

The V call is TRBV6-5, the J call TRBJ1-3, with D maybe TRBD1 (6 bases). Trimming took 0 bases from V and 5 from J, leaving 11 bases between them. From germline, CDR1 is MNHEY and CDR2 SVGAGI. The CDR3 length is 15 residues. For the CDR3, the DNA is TGTGCCAGCAGTTACTCACAGGGTTATAGAAACACCATATATTTT. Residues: CASSYSQGYRNTIYF.

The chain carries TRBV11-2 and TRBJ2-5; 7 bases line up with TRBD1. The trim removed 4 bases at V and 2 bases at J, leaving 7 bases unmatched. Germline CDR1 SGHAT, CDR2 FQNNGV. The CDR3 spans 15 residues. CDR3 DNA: TGTGCCAGCAGCTCGTACAGGGGCATACAAGAGACCCAGTACTTC. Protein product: CASSSYRGIQETQYF.